This TCR beta chain was identified in a study of regulatory T cells in long-lasting Graves disease. Study outcomes and limitations: With approximately 2,500 shared public clonotypes, persistent patients exceeded new patients, who shared 950 to 1,000. When disease was persistent, TRBV28, TRBJ1-2 and TRBJ2-5 were the favored segments.

Researchers made TCR beta libraries by using iRepertoire HTBI primers and running Arm-PCR on CDR3 regions. Authors' processing steps: Samples jointly harbored 62 TRBV and 14 TRBJ segments. TCRdb re-analysed the multiplex PCR reads in MiXCR, keeping a single row per CDR3 protein. The V and J calls follow TCRdb's processing rather than the paper's. The sample includes hundreds of thousands of distinct CDR3 sequences, 20% of them seen just once. Documented time point: persistent/refractory GD, antithyroid drugs over 5 years with positive TRAb. Construction of the TCR library relied on RNA isolated from PBMCs. This clonotype was detected a few times. What it binds is not known. Per germline, CDR1 SEHNR and CDR2 FQNEAQ (reference sequence). V lost 5 bases to trimming and J lost 2 bases, with 9 bases between them. This CDR3 has 14 residues.

The chain couples TRBV7-9 to TRBJ2-2; TRBD2 is a possible D gene (5 bases). Sequences were derived from peripheral blood mononuclear cells (PBMCs), sampled when the disease was refractory, from a patient treated with antithyroid drugs. The origin of this receptor is a female donor with Graves disease. The CDR3 region is CASSQRANTGELFF. The CDR3 DNA follows: TGTGCCAGCAGCCAGAGGGCAAACACCGGGGAGCTGTTTTTT. Drawing the rest from reference TRBV7-9 and TRBJ2-2, the complete variable domain is DTGVSQNPRHKITKRGQNVTFRCDPISEHNRLYWYRQTLGQGPEFLTYFQNEAQLEKSRLLSDRFSAERPKGSFSTLEIQRTEQGDSAMYLCASSQRANTGELFFGEGSRLTVL.